This is a list of T cell receptor beta chains from one sample in a study of cytomegalovirus exposure and HLA in healthy donors. This table comes from immunoSEQ multiplex PCR, and its TCRdb copy is limited to in-frame clones, with some not included. The table has about 160,000 clones, 70% to 80% seen once. The sequencing input was PBMCs. These receptors were collected from a woman between 45 and 65 years old in good health and CMV-seronegative. Both conserved end residues are part of each CDR3. D genes are given only for firm matches. For some rows the clone size is stated as once, few or many, or as a class when expanded; others skip it.

J	D	size	V	CDR3	DNA
TRBJ2-5	.	once	TRBV5-1	CASSLAGSREETQYF	TGCGCCAGCAGCTTGGCCGGGTCTAGAGAAGAGACCCAGTACTTC
TRBJ2-2	TRBD2	.	TRBV7-7	CASSPGLAGYTGELFF	TGTGCTAGCAGCCCTGGACTAGCGGGTTACACCGGGGAGCTGTTTTTT
TRBJ1-4	.	.	TRBV7-9	CASSLGAARGEKLFF	TGTGCCAGCAGCTTAGGGGCAGCCAGGGGTGAAAAACTGTTTTTT
TRBJ2-1	TRBD1	once	TRBV7-9	CATRVGQGEWMDYNEQFF	TGTGCCACCCGGGTCGGGCAGGGGGAGTGGATGGACTACAATGAGCAGTTCTTC
TRBJ2-2	.	.	TRBV7-2	CASSATPPSGELFF	TGTGCCAGCAGCGCCACTCCCCCATCCGGGGAGCTGTTTTTT
TRBJ1-1	TRBD1	.	TRBV27	CASSTGQGEVYENTEAFF	TGTGCCAGCAGTACTGGACAGGGGGAGGTTTATGAGAACACTGAAGCTTTCTTT
TRBJ2-7	.	.	TRBV2	CASSITGYDEQYF	TGTGCCAGCAGCATCACAGGGTACGACGAGCAGTACTTC
TRBJ2-1	.	.	TRBV2	CASSEILPGNEQFF	TGTGCCAGCAGTGAAATCCTTCCGGGGAATGAGCAGTTCTTC
TRBJ2-7	.	once	TRBV5-4	CASSLPRQATSTYEQYF	TGTGCCAGCAGCTTGCCCCGACAGGCTACGTCCACCTACGAGCAGTACTTC
TRBJ2-5	TRBD2	once	TRBV5-6	CAGMRGGRQTQYF	TGTGCCGGCATGCGGGGGGGCCGGCAGACCCAGTACTTC
TRBJ2-5	TRBD1	once	TRBV28	CASSFPRDRRLQETQYF	TGTGCCAGCTCCTTTCCCAGGGACAGGCGCCTCCAAGAGACCCAGTACTTC